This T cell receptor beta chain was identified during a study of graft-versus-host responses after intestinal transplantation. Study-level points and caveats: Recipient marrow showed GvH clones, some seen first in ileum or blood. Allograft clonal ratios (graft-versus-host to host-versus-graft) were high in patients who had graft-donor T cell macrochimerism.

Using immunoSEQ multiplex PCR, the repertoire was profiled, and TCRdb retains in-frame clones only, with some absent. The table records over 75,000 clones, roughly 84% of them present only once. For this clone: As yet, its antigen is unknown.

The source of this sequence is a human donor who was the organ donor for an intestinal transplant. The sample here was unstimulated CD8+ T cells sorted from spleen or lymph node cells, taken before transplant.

This CDR3 is CASSLGTGPSGELFF. CDR3 nucleotides: TGTGCCAGCAGCTTAGGGACAGGGCCTTCGGGGGAGCTGTTTTTT. The chain has TRBV13 and TRBJ2-2, with 7 bases identical to TRBD1. Trimming removed 0 bases from V and 8 bases from J; junction bases left unmatched: 6. The germline V gene encodes CDR1 PRHDT and CDR2 FYEKMQ (reference sequence). The CDR3 totals 15 residues.